These T cell receptor beta chains were read from a single sample in a study of PD-1 blockade in classical Hodgkin lymphoma. Repertoires were generated with immunoSEQ multiplex PCR, while TCRdb's copy carries only in-frame clones and drops some. The sample contains tens of thousands of clones, roughly 91% of which appear only once. This sample comprised peripheral blood mononuclear cells (PBMCs), obtained at baseline. These TCRs come from a human donor with classical Hodgkin lymphoma. Each CDR3 is given with its conserved first and last residue. D genes are given only for firm matches. The size field is filled for only some rows; it gives once, few, many or a size class.

abundance: .; v_gene: TRBV28; d_gene: .; j_gene: TRBJ2-7; CDR3nt: TGTGCCAGCAGTATAGGGAGACCCTACGAGCAGTACTTC; CDR3aa: CASSIGRPYEQYF
abundance: .; v_gene: TRBV9; d_gene: .; j_gene: TRBJ2-3; CDR3nt: TGTGCCAGCAGCGTAGCGGGAACAGATACGCAGTATTTT; CDR3aa: CASSVAGTDTQYF
abundance: once; v_gene: TRBV9; d_gene: TRBD2; j_gene: TRBJ2-3; CDR3nt: TGTGCCAGCAGCGAAGAGAGTCTAGCGGGGGGGCCTAGAGCAGATACGCAGTATTTT; CDR3aa: CASSEESLAGGPRADTQYF
abundance: .; v_gene: TRBV11-2; d_gene: .; j_gene: TRBJ2-7; CDR3nt: TGTGCCAGCAGCTCGCTGGGTAGCAAAATGAGCGAGCAGTACTTC; CDR3aa: CASSSLGSKMSEQYF
abundance: .; v_gene: TRBV7-9; d_gene: .; j_gene: TRBJ2-2; CDR3nt: TGTGCCAGCAGCTTAGTTGGGGTGGAAGCCGGGGAGCTGTTTTTT; CDR3aa: CASSLVGVEAGELFF
abundance: once; v_gene: TRBV7-8; d_gene: .; j_gene: TRBJ2-1; CDR3nt: TGTGCCAGCCGGGCGGCGGACACCTACAATGAGCAGTTCTTC; CDR3aa: CASRAADTYNEQFF
abundance: once; v_gene: TRBV11-2; d_gene: .; j_gene: TRBJ2-7; CDR3nt: TGTGCCAGCAGCCCTCCCGGCGGGACCTACGAGCAGTACTTC; CDR3aa: CASSPPGGTYEQYF
abundance: .; v_gene: TRBV2; d_gene: TRBD2; j_gene: TRBJ2-3; CDR3nt: TGTGCCAGCCGGACTAGCGGCACAGATACGCAGTATTTT; CDR3aa: CASRTSGTDTQYF
abundance: once; v_gene: TRBV27; d_gene: TRBD2; j_gene: TRBJ2-1; CDR3nt: TGTGCCAGCAGTTTATCGAGGACTAGCGGGCGAAATGAGCAGTTCTTC; CDR3aa: CASSLSRTSGRNEQFF
abundance: .; v_gene: TRBV19; d_gene: TRBD2; j_gene: TRBJ2-7; CDR3nt: TGTGCCAGTAGTATCTCACGACTAGCGGGGTCCTACGAGCAGTACTTC; CDR3aa: CASSISRLAGSYEQYF
abundance: .; v_gene: TRBV19; d_gene: TRBD1; j_gene: TRBJ1-5; CDR3nt: TGTGCCAGTTGGGGACAGGGGGCTGGTCAGCCCCAGCATTTT; CDR3aa: CASWGQGAGQPQHF
abundance: .; v_gene: TRBV6-5; d_gene: .; j_gene: TRBJ1-1; CDR3nt: TGTGCCAGCAGCCCACAGGGTATGGGCACTGAAGCTTTCTTT; CDR3aa: CASSPQGMGTEAFF
abundance: .; v_gene: TRBV20-1; d_gene: .; j_gene: TRBJ1-2; CDR3nt: TGCAGTGCTACCCCCTATGGCTACACCTTC; CDR3aa: CSATPYGYTF
abundance: .; v_gene: TRBV11-2; d_gene: TRBD1; j_gene: TRBJ2-7; CDR3nt: TGTGCCAGCAGCCCCGGGACAGGGTTTGAGCAGTACTTC; CDR3aa: CASSPGTGFEQYF
abundance: once; v_gene: TRBV4-1; d_gene: TRBD1; j_gene: TRBJ2-1; CDR3nt: TGCGCCAGCAGCCAAGAACGGACAGGGCCTCATGAGCAGTTCTTC; CDR3aa: CASSQERTGPHEQFF
abundance: .; v_gene: TRBV7-3; d_gene: .; j_gene: TRBJ2-1; CDR3nt: TGTGCCAGCAGCTTAACTGGCAGGGTCAATGAGCAGTTCTTC; CDR3aa: CASSLTGRVNEQFF